This entry is about one T cell receptor beta chain. Its antigen is unknown. These data are taken from a study of identical twins. General study results and limits: Donors were not followed over many years; analysis was cross-sectional. Excess sharing between twins was weaker in beta out-of-frame sequences.

Between the trimmed V and J ends, which lost 5 bases and 6 bases, there was a span of 11 bases. Germline V gene lookup returns CDR1 MNHNY and CDR2 SVGAGI (reference sequence). The CDR3 is 12 residues long. A universal primer binding site was introduced by template switching. The final cDNA contained unique molecular identifiers. A single record per CDR3 protein comes from TCRdb applying MiXCR to the 5' RACE reads. The sample contains nearly 900,000 distinct CDR3 sequences, approximately 13% of which appear only once. These data also featured in a second study, about yellow fever vaccine responses in identical twins. In that study: Twins' vaccine T cell responses reportedly seemed partly convergent and partly personalized.

The material sequenced was PBMCs. The receptor's source is a woman between 18 and 30 years old in good health. The chain uses TRBV6-6 and TRBJ2-7; D may be TRBD1 (6 bases). Written as DNA, the CDR3 is TGTGCCAGCAGTACGGGACACGGCGAGCAGTACGTC. Translation: CASSTGHGEQYV.